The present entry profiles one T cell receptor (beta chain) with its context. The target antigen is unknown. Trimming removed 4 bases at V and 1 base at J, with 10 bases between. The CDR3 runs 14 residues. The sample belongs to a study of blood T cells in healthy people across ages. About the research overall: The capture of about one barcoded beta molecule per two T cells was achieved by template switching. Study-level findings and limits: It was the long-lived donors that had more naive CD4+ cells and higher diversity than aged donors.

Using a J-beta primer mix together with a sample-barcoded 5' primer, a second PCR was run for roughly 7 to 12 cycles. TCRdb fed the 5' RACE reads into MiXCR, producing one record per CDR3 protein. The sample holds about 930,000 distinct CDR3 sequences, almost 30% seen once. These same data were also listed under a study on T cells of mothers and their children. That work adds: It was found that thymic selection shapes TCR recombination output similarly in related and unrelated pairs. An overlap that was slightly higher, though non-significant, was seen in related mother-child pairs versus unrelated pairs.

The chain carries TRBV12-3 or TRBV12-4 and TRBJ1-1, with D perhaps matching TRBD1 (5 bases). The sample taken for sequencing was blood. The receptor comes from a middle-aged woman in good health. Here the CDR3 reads CASSWGDGNTEAFF. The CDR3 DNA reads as TGTGCCAGCAGTTGGGGGGACGGGAACACTGAAGCTTTCTTT.